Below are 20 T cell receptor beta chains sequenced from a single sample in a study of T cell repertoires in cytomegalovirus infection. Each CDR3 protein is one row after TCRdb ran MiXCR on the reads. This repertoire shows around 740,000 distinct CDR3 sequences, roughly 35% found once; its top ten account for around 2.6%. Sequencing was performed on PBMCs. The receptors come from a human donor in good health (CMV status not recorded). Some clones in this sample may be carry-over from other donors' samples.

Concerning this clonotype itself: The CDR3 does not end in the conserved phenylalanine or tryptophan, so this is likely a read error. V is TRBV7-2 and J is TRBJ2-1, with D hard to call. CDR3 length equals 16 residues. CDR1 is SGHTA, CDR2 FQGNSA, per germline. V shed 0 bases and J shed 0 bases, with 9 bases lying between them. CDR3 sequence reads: CASSLAATSSYNEQFY. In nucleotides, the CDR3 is TGTGCCAGCAGCTTAGCTGCGACGAGCTCCTACAATGAGCAGTTCTAC.

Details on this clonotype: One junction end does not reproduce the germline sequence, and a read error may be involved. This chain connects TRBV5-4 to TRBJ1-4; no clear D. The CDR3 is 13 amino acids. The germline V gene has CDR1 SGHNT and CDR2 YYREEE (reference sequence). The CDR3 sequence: CASSLEALSAPLF. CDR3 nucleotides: TGTGCCAGCAGCTTGGAGGCGTTGTCAGCGCCCCTTTTT.

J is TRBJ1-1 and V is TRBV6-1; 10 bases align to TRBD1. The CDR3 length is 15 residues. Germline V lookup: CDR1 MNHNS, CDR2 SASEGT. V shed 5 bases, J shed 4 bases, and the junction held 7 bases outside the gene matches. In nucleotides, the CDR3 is TGTGCCAGCAGTCAAGGGGACAGGGGAGGCACTGAAGCTTTCTTT. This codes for CASSQGDRGGTEAFF.

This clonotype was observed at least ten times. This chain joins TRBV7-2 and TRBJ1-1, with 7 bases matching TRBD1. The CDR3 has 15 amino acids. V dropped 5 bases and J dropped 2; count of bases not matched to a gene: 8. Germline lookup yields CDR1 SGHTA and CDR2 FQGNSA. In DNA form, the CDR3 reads TGTGCCAGCAGCGGTAGGACAGGAAATAACACTGAAGCTTTCTTT. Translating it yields CASSGRTGNNTEAFF.

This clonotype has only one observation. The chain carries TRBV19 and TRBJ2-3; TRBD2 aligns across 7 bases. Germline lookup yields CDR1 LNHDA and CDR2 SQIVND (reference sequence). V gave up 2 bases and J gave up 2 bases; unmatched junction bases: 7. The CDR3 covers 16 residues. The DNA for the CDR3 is TGTGCCAGTAGTATACTTGGCCTAGCGGACACAGATACGCAGTATTTT. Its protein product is CASSILGLADTDTQYF.

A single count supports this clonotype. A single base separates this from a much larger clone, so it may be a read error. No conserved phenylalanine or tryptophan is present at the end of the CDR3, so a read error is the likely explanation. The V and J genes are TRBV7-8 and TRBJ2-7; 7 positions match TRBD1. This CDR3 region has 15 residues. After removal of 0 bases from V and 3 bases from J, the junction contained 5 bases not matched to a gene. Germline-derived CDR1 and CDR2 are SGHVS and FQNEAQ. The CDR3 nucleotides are TGTGCCAGCAGCTTAGCCGGACAGGTAAACTACGAGCAGTACTTA. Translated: CASSLAGQVNYEQYL.

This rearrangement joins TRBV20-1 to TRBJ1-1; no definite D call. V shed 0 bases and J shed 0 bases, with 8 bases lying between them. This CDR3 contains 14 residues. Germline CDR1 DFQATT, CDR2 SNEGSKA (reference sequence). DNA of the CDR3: TGCAGTGCTAGAGATAGAGCCATGAACACTGAAGCTTTCTTT. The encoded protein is CSARDRAMNTEAFF.

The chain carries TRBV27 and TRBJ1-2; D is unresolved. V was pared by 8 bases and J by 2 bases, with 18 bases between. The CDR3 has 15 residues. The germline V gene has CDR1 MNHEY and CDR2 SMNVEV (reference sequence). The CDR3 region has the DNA TGTGCCAGCGGTCCGCACTACGGTGGAAACTATGGCTACACCTTC. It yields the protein CASGPHYGGNYGYTF.

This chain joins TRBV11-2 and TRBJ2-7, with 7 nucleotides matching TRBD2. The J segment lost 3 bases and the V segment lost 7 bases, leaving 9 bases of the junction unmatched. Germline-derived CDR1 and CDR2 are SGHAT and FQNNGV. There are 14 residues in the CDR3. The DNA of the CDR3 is TGTGCCAGCAAACTGGGAGGGCCCTTCTACGAGCAGTACTTC. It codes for CASKLGGPFYEQYF.

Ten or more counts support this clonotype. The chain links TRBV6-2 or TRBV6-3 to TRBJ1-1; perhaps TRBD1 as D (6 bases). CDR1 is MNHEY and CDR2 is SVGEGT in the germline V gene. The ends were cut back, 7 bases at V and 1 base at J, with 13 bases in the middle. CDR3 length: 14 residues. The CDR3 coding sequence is TGTGCCAGCATTCGCGGGGGGGCGAACACTGAAGCTTTCTTT. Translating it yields CASIRGGANTEAFF.

The CDR3 DNA is TGTGCCAGCAGCCTCGGACCGGTCTTCGAGCAGTACTTC. The encoded protein is CASSLGPVFEQYF. This chain uses TRBV25-1 with TRBJ2-7; D is uncertain. V lost 6 bases and J lost 6, with 15 bases in between. The CDR3 loop spans 13 amino acids. CDR1 MGHDK and CDR2 SYGVNS come from the germline V gene.

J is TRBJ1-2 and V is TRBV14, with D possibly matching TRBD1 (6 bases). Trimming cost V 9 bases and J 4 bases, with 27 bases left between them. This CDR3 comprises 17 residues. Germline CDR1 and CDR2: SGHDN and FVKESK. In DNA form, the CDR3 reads TGTGCCAGAAGTCATACAGGGACTTCCAGCCCCCGCTATGGCTACACCTTC. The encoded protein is CARSHTGTSSPRYGYTF.

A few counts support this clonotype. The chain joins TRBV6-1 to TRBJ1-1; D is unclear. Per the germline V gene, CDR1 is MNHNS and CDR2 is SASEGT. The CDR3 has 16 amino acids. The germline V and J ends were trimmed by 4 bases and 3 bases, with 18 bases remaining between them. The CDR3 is CASSGGLQHWDTEAFF. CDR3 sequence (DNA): TGTGCCAGCAGTGGAGGTCTACAGCATTGGGACACTGAAGCTTTCTTT.

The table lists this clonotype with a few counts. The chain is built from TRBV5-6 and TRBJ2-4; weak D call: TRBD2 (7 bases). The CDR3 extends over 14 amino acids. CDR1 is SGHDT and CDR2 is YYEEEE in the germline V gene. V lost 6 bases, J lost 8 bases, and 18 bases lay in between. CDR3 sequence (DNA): TGTGCCAGCACAAGGGGGGGGGAAGTGGACATTCAGTACTTC. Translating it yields CASTRGGEVDIQYF. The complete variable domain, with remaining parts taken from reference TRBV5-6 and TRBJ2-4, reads DAGVTQSPTHLIKTRGQQVTLRCSPKSGHDTVSWYQQALGQGPQFIFQYYEEEERQRGNFPDRFSGHQFPNYSSELNVNALLLGDSALYLCASTRGGEVDIQYFGAGTRLSVL.

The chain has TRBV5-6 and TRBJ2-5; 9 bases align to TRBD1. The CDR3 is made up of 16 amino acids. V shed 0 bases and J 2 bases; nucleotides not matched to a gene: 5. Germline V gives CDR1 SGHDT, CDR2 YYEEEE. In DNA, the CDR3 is TGTGCCAGCAGCTTGGACAGGGGGCGTAGACAAGAGACCCAGTACTTC. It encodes CASSLDRGRRQETQYF. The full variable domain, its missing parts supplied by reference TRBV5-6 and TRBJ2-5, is DAGVTQSPTHLIKTRGQQVTLRCSPKSGHDTVSWYQQALGQGPQFIFQYYEEEERQRGNFPDRFSGHQFPNYSSELNVNALLLGDSALYLCASSLDRGRRQETQYFGPGTRLLVL.

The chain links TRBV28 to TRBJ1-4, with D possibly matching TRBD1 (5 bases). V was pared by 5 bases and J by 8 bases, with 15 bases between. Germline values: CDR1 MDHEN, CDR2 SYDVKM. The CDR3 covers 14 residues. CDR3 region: CASSLKFPGEKLFF. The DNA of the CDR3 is TGTGCCAGCAGTCTCAAATTCCCAGGGGAAAAACTGTTTTTT.

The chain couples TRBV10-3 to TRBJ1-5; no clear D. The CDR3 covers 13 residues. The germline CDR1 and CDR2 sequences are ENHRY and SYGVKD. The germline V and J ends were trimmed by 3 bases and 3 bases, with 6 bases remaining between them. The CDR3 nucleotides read TGTGCCATCAGTGATTCGAACAATCAGCCCCAGCATTTT. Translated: CAISDSNNQPQHF.

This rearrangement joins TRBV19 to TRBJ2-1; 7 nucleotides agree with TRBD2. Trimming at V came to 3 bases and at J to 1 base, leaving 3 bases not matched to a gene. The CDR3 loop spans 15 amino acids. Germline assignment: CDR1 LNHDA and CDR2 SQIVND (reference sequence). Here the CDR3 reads CASSMLAVSYNEQFF. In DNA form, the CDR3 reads TGTGCCAGTAGTATGCTAGCGGTTTCCTACAATGAGCAGTTCTTC.

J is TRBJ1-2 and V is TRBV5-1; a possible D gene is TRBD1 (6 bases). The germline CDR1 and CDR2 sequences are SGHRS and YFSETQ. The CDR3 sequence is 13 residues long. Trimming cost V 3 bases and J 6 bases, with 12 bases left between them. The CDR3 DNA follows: TGCGCCAGCAGCTCCACAGGGCGCGATGGCTACACCTTC. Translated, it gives CASSSTGRDGYTF.

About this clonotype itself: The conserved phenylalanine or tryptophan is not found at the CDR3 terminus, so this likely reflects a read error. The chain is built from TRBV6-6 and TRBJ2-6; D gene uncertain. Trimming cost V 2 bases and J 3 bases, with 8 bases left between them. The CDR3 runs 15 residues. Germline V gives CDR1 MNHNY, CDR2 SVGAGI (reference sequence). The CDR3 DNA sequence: TGTGCCAGCAGTTACGGGCGCTTTGGGGCCAACGTCCTGACTTTA. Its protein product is CASSYGRFGANVLTL.